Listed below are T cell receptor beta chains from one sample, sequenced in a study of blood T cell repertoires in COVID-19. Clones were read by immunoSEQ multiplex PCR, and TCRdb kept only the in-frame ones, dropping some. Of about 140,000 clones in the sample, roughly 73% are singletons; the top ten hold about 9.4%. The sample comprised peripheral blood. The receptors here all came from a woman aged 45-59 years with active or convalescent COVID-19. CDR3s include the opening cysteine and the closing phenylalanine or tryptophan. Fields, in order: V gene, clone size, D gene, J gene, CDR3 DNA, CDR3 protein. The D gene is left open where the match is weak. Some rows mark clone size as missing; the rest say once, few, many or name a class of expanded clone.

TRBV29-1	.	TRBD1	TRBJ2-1	TGCAGCGTTGAAGGACAGGGGGGGTTCAATGAGCAGTTCTTC	CSVEGQGGFNEQFF
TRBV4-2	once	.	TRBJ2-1	TGTGCCAGCAGCCAAGAGCACGGGGGGCGGGTCGCCTACAATGAGCAGTTCTTC	CASSQEHGGRVAYNEQFF
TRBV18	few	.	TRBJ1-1	TGTGCCAGCTCACCACGGTCAGGGAACACTGAAGCTTTCTTT	CASSPRSGNTEAFF
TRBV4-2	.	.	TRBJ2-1	TGTGCCAGCAGCCAATCACGGTTTGATGAGCAGTTCTTC	CASSQSRFDEQFF
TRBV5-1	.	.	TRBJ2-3	TGCGCCAGCAGCTTGTCCCAGGGCCCAGATACGCAGTATTTT	CASSLSQGPDTQYF
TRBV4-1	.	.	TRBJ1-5	TGCGCCAGCAGCCAAGATATTGGGGCACTTGGGCCCCAGCATTTT	CASSQDIGALGPQHF
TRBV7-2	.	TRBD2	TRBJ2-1	TGTGCCAGCAGCGGACCGGGACTAGCGGGGGGGTACAATGAGCAGTTCTTC	CASSGPGLAGGYNEQFF
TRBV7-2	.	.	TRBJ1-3	TGTGCCAGCAGCTTAGTGAGGGGGTTCGGAAACACCATATATTTT	CASSLVRGFGNTIYF
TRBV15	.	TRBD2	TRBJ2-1	TGTGCCACCAGCAGAGATCTCCTAGCGGGAGGGCTTCGCGATGAGCAGTTCTTC	CATSRDLLAGGLRDEQFF
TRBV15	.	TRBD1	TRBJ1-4	TGTGCCACCAGCAGAGATTTTGAGGCAACAGGGGGGAATGAAAAACTGTTTTTT	CATSRDFEATGGNEKLFF
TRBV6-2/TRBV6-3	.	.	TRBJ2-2	TGTGCCAGCAGTTACGGGGGCGGGTTGAGGACCGGGGAGCTGTTTTTT	CASSYGGGLRTGELFF
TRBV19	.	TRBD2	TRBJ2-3	TGTGCCAGTAAACGGCTAGCGGGGGGGCGGGGCACAGATACGCAGTATTTT	CASKRLAGGRGTDTQYF
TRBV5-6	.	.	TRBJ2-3	TGTGCCAGCAGCTTGAAGCCCACGTACCCTCATACGCAGTATTTT	CASSLKPTYPHTQYF
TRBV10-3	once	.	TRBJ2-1	TGTGCACACATCCTATCAATGGCTTCAGTGTACAGATACAATGAGCAGTTCTTC	CAHILSMASVYRYNEQFF
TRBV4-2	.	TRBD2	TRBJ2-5	TGTGCCAGCAGCCAAGGGACTAGCGGGTTTCAAGAGACCCAGTACTTC	CASSQGTSGFQETQYF
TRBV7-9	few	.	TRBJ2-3	TGTGCCAGCAGCCTCCCGCGGGTTAGCACAGATACGCAGTATTTT	CASSLPRVSTDTQYF
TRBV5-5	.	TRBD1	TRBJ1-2	TGTGCCAGCAGCTTAGGACAGGCAGCCTATGGCTACACCTTC	CASSLGQAAYGYTF
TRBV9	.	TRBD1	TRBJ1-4	TGTGCCAGCAGCGTTTTGGACGGAGGGGGCGAAAAACTGTTTTTT	CASSVLDGGGEKLFF
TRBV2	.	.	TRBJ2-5	TGTGCCAGCAGTGAAGAGGGGATGGGAGAGACCCAGTACTTC	CASSEEGMGETQYF
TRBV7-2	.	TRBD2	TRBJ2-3	TGTGCCAGCAGCCGCCAGACTAGCGGGGGAGCAGATACGCAGTATTTT	CASSRQTSGGADTQYF
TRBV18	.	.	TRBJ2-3	TGTGCCAGCTCACGGTCTGGGGGGATCACAGATACGCAGTATTTT	CASSRSGGITDTQYF
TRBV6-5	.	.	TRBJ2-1	TGTGCCAGCAGTTACTCACAGGGATCCTACAATGAGCAGTTCTTC	CASSYSQGSYNEQFF